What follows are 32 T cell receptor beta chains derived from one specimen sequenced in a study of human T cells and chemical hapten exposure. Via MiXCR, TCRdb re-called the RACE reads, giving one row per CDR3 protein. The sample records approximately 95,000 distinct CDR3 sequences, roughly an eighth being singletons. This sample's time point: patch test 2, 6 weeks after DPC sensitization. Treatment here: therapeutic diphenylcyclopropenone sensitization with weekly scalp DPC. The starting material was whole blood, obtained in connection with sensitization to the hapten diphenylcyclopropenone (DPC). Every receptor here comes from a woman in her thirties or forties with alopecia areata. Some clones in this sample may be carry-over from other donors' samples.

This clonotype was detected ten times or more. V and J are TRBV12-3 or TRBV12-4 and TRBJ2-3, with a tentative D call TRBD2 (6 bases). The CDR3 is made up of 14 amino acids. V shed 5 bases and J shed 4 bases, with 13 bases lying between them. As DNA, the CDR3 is TGTGCCAGCAGTCTGGGGACTGGGGCAGATACGCAGTATTTT. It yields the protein CASSLGTGADTQYF.

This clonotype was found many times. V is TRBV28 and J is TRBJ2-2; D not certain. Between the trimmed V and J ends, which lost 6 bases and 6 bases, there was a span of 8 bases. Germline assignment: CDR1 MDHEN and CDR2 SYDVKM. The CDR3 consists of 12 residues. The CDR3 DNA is TGTGCCAGCAGGGTTACCCCCGGGGAGCTGTTTTTT. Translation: CASRVTPGELFF.

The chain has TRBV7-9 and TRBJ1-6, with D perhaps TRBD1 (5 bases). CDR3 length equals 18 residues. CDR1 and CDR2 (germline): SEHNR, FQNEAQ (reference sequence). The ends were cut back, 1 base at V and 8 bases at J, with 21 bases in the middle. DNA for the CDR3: TGTGCCAGCAGCTTAGTGTTGTCGGGACCTGCCGCTGATTCACCCCTCCACTTT. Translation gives CASSLVLSGPAADSPLHF.

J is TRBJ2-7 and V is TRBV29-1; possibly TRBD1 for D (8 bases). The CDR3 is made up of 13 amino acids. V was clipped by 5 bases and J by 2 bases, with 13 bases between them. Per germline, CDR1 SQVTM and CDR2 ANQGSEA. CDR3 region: CSVITGGAYEQYF. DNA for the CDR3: TGCAGCGTTATAACAGGGGGGGCCTACGAGCAGTACTTC.

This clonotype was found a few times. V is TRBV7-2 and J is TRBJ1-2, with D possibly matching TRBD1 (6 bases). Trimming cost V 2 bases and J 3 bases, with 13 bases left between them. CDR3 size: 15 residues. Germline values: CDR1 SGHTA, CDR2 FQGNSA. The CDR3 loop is CASSLRLGAYYGYTF. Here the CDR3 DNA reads TGTGCCAGCAGCTTACGTCTGGGGGCCTACTATGGCTACACCTTC. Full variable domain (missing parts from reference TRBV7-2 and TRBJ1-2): GAGVSQSPSNKVTEKGKDVELRCDPISGHTALYWYRQSLGQGLEFLIYFQGNSAPDKSGLPSDRFSAERTGGSVSTLTIQRTQQEDSAVYLCASSLRLGAYYGYTFGSGTRLTVV.

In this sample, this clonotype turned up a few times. CDR3 DNA sequence: TGTGCCAGCAGCTTTTCCCTAGCGGGAGAAAGGCGCTCCTACAATGAGCAGTTCTTC. Amino acid sequence: CASSFSLAGERRSYNEQFF. This chain joins TRBV5-4 and TRBJ2-1; 10 bases align to TRBD2. The J segment lost 0 bases and the V segment lost 2 bases, leaving 11 bases of the junction unmatched. The CDR3 has 19 amino acids. Germline CDR1 is SGHNT and CDR2 is YYREEE (reference sequence).

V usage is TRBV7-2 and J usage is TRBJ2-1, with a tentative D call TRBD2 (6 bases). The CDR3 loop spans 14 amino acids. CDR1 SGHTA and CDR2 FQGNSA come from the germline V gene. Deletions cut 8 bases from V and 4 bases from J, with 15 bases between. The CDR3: CASELGRSYNEQFF. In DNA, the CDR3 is TGTGCCAGCGAGCTAGGGAGGTCGTACAATGAGCAGTTCTTC. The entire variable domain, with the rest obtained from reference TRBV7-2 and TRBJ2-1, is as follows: GAGVSQSPSNKVTEKGKDVELRCDPISGHTALYWYRQSLGQGLEFLIYFQGNSAPDKSGLPSDRFSAERTGGSVSTLTIQRTQQEDSAVYLCASELGRSYNEQFFGPGTRLTVL.

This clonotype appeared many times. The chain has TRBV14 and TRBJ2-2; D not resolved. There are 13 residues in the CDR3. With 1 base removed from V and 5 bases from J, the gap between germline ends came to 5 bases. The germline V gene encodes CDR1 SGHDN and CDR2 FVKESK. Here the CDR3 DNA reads TGTGCCAGCAGCCAAGTGTGGACCGGGGAGCTGTTTTTT. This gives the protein CASSQVWTGELFF.

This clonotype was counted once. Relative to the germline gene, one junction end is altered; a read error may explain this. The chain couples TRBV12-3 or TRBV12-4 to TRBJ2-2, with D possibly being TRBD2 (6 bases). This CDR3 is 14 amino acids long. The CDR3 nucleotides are TGTGCCAGCAGTTTGGACTACCGTACCGGGGAGCTGTATTTT. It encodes CASSLDYRTGELYF.

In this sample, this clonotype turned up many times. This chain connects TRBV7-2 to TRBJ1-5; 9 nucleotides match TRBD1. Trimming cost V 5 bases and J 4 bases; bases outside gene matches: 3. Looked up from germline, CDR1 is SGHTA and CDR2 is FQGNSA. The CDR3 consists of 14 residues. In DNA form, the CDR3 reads TGTGCCAGCAGCCGGGGACAGGGAAATCAGCCCCAGCATTTT. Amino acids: CASSRGQGNQPQHF.

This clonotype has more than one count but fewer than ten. The CDR3 spells CASSYADTTEAFF. The CDR3 nucleotides read TGTGCCAGCAGTTACGCGGACACCACTGAAGCTTTCTTT. The chain recombines TRBV6-2 or TRBV6-3 with TRBJ1-1, with D perhaps TRBD1 (5 bases). Germline-derived CDR1 and CDR2 are MNHEY and SVGEGT. Trimming shortened V by 2 bases and J by 4 bases, and 8 bases separated the two germline ends. The CDR3 covers 13 residues.

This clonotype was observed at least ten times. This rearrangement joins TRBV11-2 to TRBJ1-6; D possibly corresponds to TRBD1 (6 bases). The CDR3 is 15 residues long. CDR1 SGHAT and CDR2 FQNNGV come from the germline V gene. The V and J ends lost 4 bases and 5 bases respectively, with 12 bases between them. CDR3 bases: TGTGCCAGCAGCTCTCAGGGGCGGCATAATTCACCCCTCCACTTT. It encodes CASSSQGRHNSPLHF.

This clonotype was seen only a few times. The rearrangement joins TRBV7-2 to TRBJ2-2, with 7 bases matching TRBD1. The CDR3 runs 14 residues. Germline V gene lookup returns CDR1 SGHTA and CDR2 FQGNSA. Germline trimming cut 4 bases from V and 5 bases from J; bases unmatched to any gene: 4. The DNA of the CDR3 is TGTGCCAGCAGCTCGACAGGGCAAACCGGGGAGCTGTTTTTT. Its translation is CASSSTGQTGELFF.

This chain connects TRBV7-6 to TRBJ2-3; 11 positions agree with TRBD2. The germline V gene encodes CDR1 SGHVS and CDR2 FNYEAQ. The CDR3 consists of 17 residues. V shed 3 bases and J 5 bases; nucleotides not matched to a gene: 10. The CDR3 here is CASSFLSGRADKDTQYF. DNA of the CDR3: TGTGCCAGCAGCTTCCTTAGCGGGAGGGCCGATAAAGATACGCAGTATTTT.

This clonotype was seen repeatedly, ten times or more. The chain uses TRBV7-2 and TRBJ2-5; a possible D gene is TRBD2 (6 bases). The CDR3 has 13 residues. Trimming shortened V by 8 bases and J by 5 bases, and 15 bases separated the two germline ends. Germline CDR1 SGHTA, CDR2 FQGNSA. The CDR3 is CASRSGVRETQYF. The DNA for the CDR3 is TGTGCCAGCCGGTCGGGAGTCCGGGAGACCCAGTACTTC.

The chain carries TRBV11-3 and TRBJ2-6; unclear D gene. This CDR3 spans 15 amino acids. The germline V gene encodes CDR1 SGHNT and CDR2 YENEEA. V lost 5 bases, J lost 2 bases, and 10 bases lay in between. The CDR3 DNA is TGTGCCAGCAGCCTTAGTAGCACTGGGGCCAACGTCCTGACTTTC. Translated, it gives CASSLSSTGANVLTF.

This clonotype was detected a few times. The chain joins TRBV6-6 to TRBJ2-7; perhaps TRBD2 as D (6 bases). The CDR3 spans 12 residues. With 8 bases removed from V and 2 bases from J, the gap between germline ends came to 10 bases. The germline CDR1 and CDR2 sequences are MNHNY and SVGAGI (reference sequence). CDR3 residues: CASRDLTYEQYF. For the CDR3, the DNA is TGTGCCAGCCGGGACTTGACCTACGAGCAGTACTTC.

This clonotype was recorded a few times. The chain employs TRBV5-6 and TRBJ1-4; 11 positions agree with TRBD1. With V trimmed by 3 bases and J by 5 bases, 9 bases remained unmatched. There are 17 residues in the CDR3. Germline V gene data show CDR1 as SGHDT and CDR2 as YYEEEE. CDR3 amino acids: CASSSTRDRGTNEKLFF. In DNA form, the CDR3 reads TGTGCCAGCAGCTCCACCCGGGACAGGGGGACGAATGAAAAACTGTTTTTT.

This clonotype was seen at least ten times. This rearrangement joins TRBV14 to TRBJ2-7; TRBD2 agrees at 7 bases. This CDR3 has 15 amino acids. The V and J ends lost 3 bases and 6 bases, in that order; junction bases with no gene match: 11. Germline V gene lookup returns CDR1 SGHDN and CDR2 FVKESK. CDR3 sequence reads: CASSQGSSGGLEQYF. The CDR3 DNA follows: TGTGCCAGCAGCCAGGGCTCTAGCGGAGGCCTCGAGCAGTACTTC.

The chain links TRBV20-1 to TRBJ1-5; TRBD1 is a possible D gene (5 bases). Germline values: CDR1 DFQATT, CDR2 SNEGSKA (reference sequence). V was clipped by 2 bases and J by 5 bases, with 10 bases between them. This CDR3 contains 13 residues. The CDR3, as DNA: TGCAGTGCTAGATGGGGCAGGGATCAGCCCCAGCATTTT. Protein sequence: CSARWGRDQPQHF.

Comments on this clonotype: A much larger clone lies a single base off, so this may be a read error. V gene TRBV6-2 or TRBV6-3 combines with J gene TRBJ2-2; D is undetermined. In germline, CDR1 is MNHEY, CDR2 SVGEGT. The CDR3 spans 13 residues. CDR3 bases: TGTGTCAGCAGTTACCTCTTCCCCGGGGAGCTGTTTTTT. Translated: CVSSYLFPGELFF.

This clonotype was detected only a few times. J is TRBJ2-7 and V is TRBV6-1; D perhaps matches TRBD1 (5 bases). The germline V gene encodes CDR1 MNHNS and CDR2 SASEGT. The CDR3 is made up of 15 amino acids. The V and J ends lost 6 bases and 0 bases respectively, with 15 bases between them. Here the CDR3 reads CASSDSGQVSYEQYF. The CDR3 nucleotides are TGTGCCAGCAGCGACAGTGGGCAGGTCTCCTACGAGCAGTACTTC.

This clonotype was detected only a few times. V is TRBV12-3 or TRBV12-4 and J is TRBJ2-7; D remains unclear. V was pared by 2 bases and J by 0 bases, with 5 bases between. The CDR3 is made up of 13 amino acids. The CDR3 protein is CASSLSSSYEQYF. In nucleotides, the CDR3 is TGTGCCAGCAGTTTAAGTTCCTCCTACGAGCAGTACTTC.

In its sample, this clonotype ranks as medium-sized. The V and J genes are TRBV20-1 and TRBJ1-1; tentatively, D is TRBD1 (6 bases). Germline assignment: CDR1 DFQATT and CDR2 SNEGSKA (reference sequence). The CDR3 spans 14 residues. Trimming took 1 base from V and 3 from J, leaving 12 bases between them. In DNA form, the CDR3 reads TGCAGTGCTAGAGTCGGGGGGCGACACACTGAAGCTTTCTTT. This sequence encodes CSARVGGRHTEAFF.

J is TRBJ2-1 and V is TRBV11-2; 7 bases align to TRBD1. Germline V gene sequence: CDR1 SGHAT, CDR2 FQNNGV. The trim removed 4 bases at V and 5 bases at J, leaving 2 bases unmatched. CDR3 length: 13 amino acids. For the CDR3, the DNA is TGTGCCAGCAGCTCGGGACAGCACAATGAGCAGTTCTTC. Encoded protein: CASSSGQHNEQFF.

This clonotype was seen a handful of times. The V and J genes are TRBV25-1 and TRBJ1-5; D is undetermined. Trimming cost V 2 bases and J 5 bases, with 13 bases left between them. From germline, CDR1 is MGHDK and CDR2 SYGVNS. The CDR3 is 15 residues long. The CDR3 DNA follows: TGTGCCAGCAGTGAAGTGGGCCTACCGGATCAGCCCCAGCATTTT. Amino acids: CASSEVGLPDQPQHF.

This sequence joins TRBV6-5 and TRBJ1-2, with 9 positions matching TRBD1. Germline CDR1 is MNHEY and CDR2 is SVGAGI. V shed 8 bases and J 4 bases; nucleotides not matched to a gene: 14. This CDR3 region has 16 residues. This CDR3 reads CASLSPGQGPSYGYTF. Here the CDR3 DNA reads TGTGCCAGCTTATCCCCCGGACAGGGGCCCAGCTATGGCTACACCTTC.

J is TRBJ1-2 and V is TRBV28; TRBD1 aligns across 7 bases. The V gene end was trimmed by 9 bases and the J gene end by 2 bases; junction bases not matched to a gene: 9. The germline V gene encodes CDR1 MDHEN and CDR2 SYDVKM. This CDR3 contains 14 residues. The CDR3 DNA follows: TGTGCCAGTAAAACAGGGGTGGAGAACTATGGCTACACCTTC. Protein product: CASKTGVENYGYTF.

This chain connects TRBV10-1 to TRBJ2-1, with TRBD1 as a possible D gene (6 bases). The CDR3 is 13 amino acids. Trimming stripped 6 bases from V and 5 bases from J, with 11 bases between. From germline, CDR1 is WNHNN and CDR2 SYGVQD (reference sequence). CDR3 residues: CASSAGTNNEQFF. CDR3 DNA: TGCGCCAGCAGCGCCGGGACAAACAATGAGCAGTTCTTC.

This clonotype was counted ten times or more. The CDR3 DNA is TGTGCCAGCAGCTTGGACGGTTTTAGCAATCAGCCCCAGCATTTT. Encoded protein: CASSLDGFSNQPQHF. The gene calls are TRBV7-2 and TRBJ1-5; no clear D. Germline-derived CDR1 and CDR2 are SGHTA and FQGNSA. V lost 3 bases, J lost 0 bases, and 9 bases lay in between. The CDR3 runs 15 residues.

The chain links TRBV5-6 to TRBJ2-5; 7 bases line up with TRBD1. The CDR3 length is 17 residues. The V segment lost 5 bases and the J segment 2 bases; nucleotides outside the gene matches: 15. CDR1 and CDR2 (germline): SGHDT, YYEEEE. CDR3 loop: CASSSGQTPNFQETQYF. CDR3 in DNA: TGTGCCAGCAGTTCGGGACAGACTCCTAATTTTCAAGAGACCCAGTACTTC.

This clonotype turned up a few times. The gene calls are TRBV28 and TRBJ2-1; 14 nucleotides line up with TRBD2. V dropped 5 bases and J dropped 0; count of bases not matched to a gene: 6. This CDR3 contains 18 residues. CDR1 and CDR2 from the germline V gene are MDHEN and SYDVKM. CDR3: CASSGLAGGSSSYNEQFF. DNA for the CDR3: TGTGCCAGCAGTGGACTAGCGGGAGGCTCCAGCTCCTACAATGAGCAGTTCTTC.